These 5 T cell receptor beta chains share one sample of origin, sequenced in a study of T cells in Graves' hyperthyroidism and ophthalmopathy. Amplified TCR beta CDR3 regions derived from RNA transcripts. The TCR CDR3 first-round RT-PCR relied on the HTBI primer set. TCRdb re-analysed the multiplex PCR reads in MiXCR, keeping a single row per CDR3 protein. The sample has some 580,000 distinct CDR3 sequences; approximately 15% are singletons. The sequenced material came from blood. These receptors came from a woman in her thirties or forties with Graves' ophthalmopathy.

At least ten counts were recorded for this clonotype. The chain couples TRBV5-1 to TRBJ2-3; D unresolved. Trimming shortened V by 0 bases and J by 6 bases, and 11 bases separated the two germline ends. CDR1 SGHRS and CDR2 YFSETQ come from the germline V gene. This CDR3 spans 14 amino acids. CDR3 sequence: CASSLGGRSDTQYF. The CDR3 DNA is TGCGCCAGCAGCTTGGGTGGTAGAAGTGATACGCAGTATTTT.

This sequence joins TRBV5-1 and TRBJ1-4; D is uncertain. The germline gives CDR1 SGHRS, CDR2 YFSETQ. Trimming took 2 bases from V and 6 from J, leaving 11 bases between them. The CDR3 consists of 14 residues. The CDR3 loop is CASSFNDVYEKLFF. The CDR3 DNA follows: TGCGCCAGCAGCTTTAACGACGTGTATGAAAAACTGTTTTTT.

This clonotype was observed at least ten times. The DNA is omitted, as the CDR3 cannot be located on it reliably, and the CDR3 follows TCRdb's listing. The chain links TRBV2 to TRBJ1-6; the D call TRBD1 from the table was never checked on the DNA. CDR1 SNHLY and CDR2 FYNNEI come from the germline V gene. The CDR3 sequence runs 17 residues, both termini included. The CDR3 is CASILDRGASYNSPLHF.

This clonotype was seen a few times. The V call is TRBV5-1, the J call TRBJ2-2; D is possibly TRBD1 (6 bases). The V end was cut by 0 bases, the J end by 4 bases, with 10 bases between. The CDR3 extends over 15 amino acids. Germline V gene sequence: CDR1 SGHRS, CDR2 YFSETQ. The CDR3 DNA reads as TGCGCCAGCAGCTTGGTGCAGGGGACCACCGGGGAGCTGTTTTTT. As protein: CASSLVQGTTGELFF.

V is TRBV27 and J is TRBJ1-6; TRBD1 matches at 7 bases. J gave up 10 bases and V 0 bases, and 9 bases lay outside the gene matches. The CDR3 is 16 residues long. Germline CDR1 and CDR2: MNHEY and SMNVEV (reference sequence). The CDR3 loop is CASSLSPTGPQSPLHF. For the CDR3, the DNA is TGTGCCAGCAGTTTATCCCCGACAGGGCCGCAGTCACCCCTCCACTTT.